This TCR beta chain was identified in a study of technical replicates of blood from several donors. The protocol was immunoSEQ multiplex PCR, while the TCRdb copy is restricted to in-frame clones and leaves out a portion. The data contain 98,000 or so clones, approximately 96% of them singletons. Germline values: CDR1 LNHDA, CDR2 SQIVND (reference sequence). The CDR3 covers 16 residues. Unmatched junction bases numbered 6, after V lost 3 bases and J lost 0 bases. V and J are TRBV19 and TRBJ2-7; TRBD1 aligns across 9 bases. The TCR comes from a human donor in good health. Sequencing was carried out using T cells isolated from PBMCs. This CDR3 reads CASSMMTGGSSYEQYF. For the CDR3, the DNA is TGTGCCAGTAGTATGATGACAGGGGGAAGCTCCTACGAGCAGTACTTC.